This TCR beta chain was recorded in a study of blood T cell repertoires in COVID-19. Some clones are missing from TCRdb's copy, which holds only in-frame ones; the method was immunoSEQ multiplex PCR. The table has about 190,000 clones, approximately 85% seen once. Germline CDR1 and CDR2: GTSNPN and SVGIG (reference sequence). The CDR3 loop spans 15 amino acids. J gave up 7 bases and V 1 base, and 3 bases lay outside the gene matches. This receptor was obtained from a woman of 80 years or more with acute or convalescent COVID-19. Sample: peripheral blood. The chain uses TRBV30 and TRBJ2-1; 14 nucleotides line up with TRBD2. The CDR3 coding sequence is TGTGCCTGGAGTGAGGGACTAGCGGGAGAAAATGAGCAGTTCTTC. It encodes CAWSEGLAGENEQFF.